This T cell receptor beta chain is from a study of blood T cell repertoires in COVID-19. Overall study context: COVID-19 samples from acute and convalescent phases originated in the United States, Italy and Spain. From T cells, B-cell-depleted T cells, or PBMCs came the material, which was cDNA or gDNA.

V was cut by 4 bases and J by 7 bases, with 10 bases left in between. The CDR3 totals 12 residues. CDR1 is PRHDT, CDR2 FYEKMQ, per germline (reference sequence). Authors' data handling: Estimated nucleated cell counts came from reference gene primer amplification. The method was immunoSEQ multiplex PCR; TCRdb's version includes in-frame clones alone and lacks a portion of them. The DNA was the basis for D and trimming; V, J and clone size are from that table. The sample carries 200,000 to 300,000 clones, about nine tenths recorded once. This receptor was obtained from a middle-aged woman with acute or convalescent COVID-19. The chain recombines TRBV13 with TRBJ1-2; unclear D gene. The material sequenced was peripheral blood. The CDR3 spells CASSYPGSGYTF. In nucleotides, the CDR3 is TGTGCCAGCAGCTACCCGGGTTCTGGCTACACCTTC.